The present T cell receptor (beta chain) was sequenced within a study of CD8+CD57+ T cells in acquired aplastic anemia. In the study overall: When averaged, DNA from sorted CD4+ and CD8+ cells came to 3 to 3.5 ug. In CD4+ cells, healthy donors produced an average of approximately 9.9 million reads.

The CDR3 runs to 15 residues. The germline V gene has CDR1 LNHDA and CDR2 SQIVND (reference sequence). V was clipped by 1 base and J by 7 bases; unmatched bases: 7. TCR beta VDJ and CDR3 profiling used genomic DNA as template. TCRdb independently ran MiXCR on the reads; one entry per CDR3 protein. The profile shows about 130,000 distinct CDR3 sequences, around two fifths of them singletons. General study points: Common to patients and controls were 25 to 30 CD8+ CDR3 sequences.

About this clonotype itself: The target antigen is unknown.

The sequence was obtained from a human donor in good health, serving as a control. The gene calls are TRBV19 and TRBJ1-2, with 9 bases lining up with TRBD1. The sample taken for sequencing was sorted CD4+, CD8+, or CD8+CD57+ T cells (not recorded which) from PBMCs. Written as DNA, the CDR3 is TGTGCCAGTAGTATAGGGACAGGGGAGATCACTGGCTACACCTTC. Protein: CASSIGTGEITGYTF.